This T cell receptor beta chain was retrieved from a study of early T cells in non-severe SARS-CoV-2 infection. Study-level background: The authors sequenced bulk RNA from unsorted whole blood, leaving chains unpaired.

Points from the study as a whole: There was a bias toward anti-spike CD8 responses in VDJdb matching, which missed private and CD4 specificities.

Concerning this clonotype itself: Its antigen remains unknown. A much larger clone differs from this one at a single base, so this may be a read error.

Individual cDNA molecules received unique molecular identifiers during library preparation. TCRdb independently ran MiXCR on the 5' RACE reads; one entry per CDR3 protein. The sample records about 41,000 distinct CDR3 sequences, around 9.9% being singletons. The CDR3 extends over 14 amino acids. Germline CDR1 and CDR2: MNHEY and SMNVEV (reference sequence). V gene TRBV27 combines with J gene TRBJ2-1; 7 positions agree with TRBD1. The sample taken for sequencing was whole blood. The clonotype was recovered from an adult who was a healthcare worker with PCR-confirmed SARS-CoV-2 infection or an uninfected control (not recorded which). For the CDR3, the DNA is TGTGCCAGCCAAGGGACAGTGACCTACAATGAGAAGTTCTTC. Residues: CASQGTVTYNEKFF.